One sample yielded the 16 T cell receptor beta chains listed below, sequenced in a study of vaccination and CD4 T cells after COVID-19. Once obtained from cultured CD4+ T cells, the DNA was sequenced using the Oncomine TCR Beta short-read assay. TCRdb re-analysed the PCR reads in MiXCR, keeping a single row per CDR3 protein. The sample includes 10,000 to 15,000 distinct CDR3 sequences, 52% of them seen just once. Their target antigens are unknown. Regarding treatment: roughly 10-day PBMC culture with coronavirus spike peptide pools or control peptides (ViraFEST assay). Input material: CD4+ T cells from blood, cultured in vitro. These receptors originate from a human donor who had recovered from COVID-19.

The rearrangement uses TRBV20-1 and TRBJ2-3; the D gene is possibly TRBD1 (6 bases). Looked up from germline, CDR1 is DFQATT and CDR2 is SNEGSKA (reference sequence). The CDR3 consists of 14 residues. CDR3 in DNA: TGCAGCCGCGAAGGGGGAACTTACACAGATACGCAGTATTTT. This gives the protein CSREGGTYTDTQYF.

A few counts support this clonotype. This chain connects TRBV19 to TRBJ2-5, with a weak D call TRBD2 (5 bases). This CDR3 has 15 amino acids. Trimming took off 1 base at V and 5 bases at J, with 14 bases between the two ends. Germline assignment: CDR1 LNHDA and CDR2 SQIVND (reference sequence). CDR3 sequence: CASSIVPGDRETQYF. CDR3 coding DNA: TGTGCCAGTAGTATAGTACCCGGGGATAGGGAGACCCAGTACTTC.

This chain joins TRBV28 and TRBJ1-2, with TRBD1 as a possible D gene (6 bases). From germline, CDR1 is MDHEN and CDR2 SYDVKM. The CDR3 runs 14 residues. Trimming shortened V by 7 bases and J by 4 bases, and 16 bases separated the two germline ends. The CDR3 nucleotides read TGTGCCAGCACTAACCTCCGGGACACCTATGGCTACACCTTC. It is translated as CASTNLRDTYGYTF.

The V gene is TRBV7-8, the J gene TRBJ2-5, with 7 bases matching TRBD2. The CDR3 runs 16 residues. The V and J ends lost 3 bases and 7 bases, in that order; junction bases with no gene match: 14. Germline V CDR1 and CDR2: SGHVS, FQNEAQ. CDR3 loop: CASSFRGAGVSGTQYF. Written as DNA, the CDR3 is TGTGCCAGCAGCTTCCGAGGGGCGGGGGTTTCAGGGACCCAGTACTTC.

This clonotype was seen a handful of times. This chain joins TRBV20-1 and TRBJ2-3; TRBD1 might be the D (5 bases). V lost 3 bases to trimming and J lost 5 bases, with 18 bases between them. Per the germline V gene, CDR1 is DFQATT and CDR2 is SNEGSKA (reference sequence). The CDR3 is made up of 15 amino acids. The CDR3 bases are TGCAGTGCTAGCTCCAGTGGGGCTCGTCGAGATACGCAGTATTTT. Protein product: CSASSSGARRDTQYF.

V and J are TRBV2 and TRBJ2-3; 9 bases are shared with TRBD1. Losses at the gene ends were 6 bases for V and 0 bases for J; bases not matched to a gene: 4. The CDR3 totals 15 residues. Looked up from germline, CDR1 is SNHLY and CDR2 is FYNNEI. CDR3 nucleotide sequence: TGTGCCAGCAGACTAGACAGGGGGAGCACAGATACGCAGTATTTT. It codes for CASRLDRGSTDTQYF. The variable domain in full, with the rest retrieved from reference TRBV2 and TRBJ2-3, is EPEVTQTPSHQVTQMGQEVILRCVPISNHLYFYWYRQILGQKVEFLVSFYNNEISEKSEIFDDQFSVERPDGSNFTLKIRSTKLEDSAMYFCASRLDRGSTDTQYFGPGTRLTVL.

This chain uses TRBV30 with TRBJ2-5, with 15 bases matching TRBD2. Germline trimming cut 4 bases from V and 4 bases from J; bases unmatched to any gene: 10. The germline V gene has CDR1 GTSNPN and CDR2 SVGIG (reference sequence). There are 17 residues in the CDR3. CDR3 sequence: CAWNPRTSGRALETQYF. The CDR3 DNA is TGTGCCTGGAATCCCCGGACTAGCGGGAGGGCCCTAGAGACCCAGTACTTC. Complete variable domain (other parts from reference TRBV30 and TRBJ2-5): SQTIHQWPATLVQPVGSPLSLECTVEGTSNPNLYWYRQAAGRGLQLLFYSVGIGQISSEVPQNLSASRPQDRQFILSSKKLLLSDSGFYLCAWNPRTSGRALETQYFGPGTRLLVL.

This clonotype has a handful of counts. The chain uses TRBV6-2 or TRBV6-3 and TRBJ2-3; 9 positions match TRBD2. V was clipped by 2 bases and J by 0 bases; unmatched bases: 0. The CDR3 sequence is 15 residues long. Germline CDR1 MNHEY, CDR2 SVGEGT. The CDR3 sequence is CASSYTSGSTDTQYF. CDR3 coding DNA: TGTGCCAGCAGTTACACTAGCGGGAGCACAGATACGCAGTATTTT.

The sample holds a few counts of this clonotype. The chain is built from TRBV20-1 and TRBJ2-3, with TRBD2 matching over 7 bases. Germline V gene sequence: CDR1 DFQATT, CDR2 SNEGSKA (reference sequence). CDR3 length: 13 amino acids. The DNA of the CDR3 is TGCGGTCCTTGCGGGGGATCGTGTGATACGCAGTATTTT. As protein: CGPCGGSCDTQYF.

The chain carries TRBV6-4 and TRBJ2-2; D possibly corresponds to TRBD1 (6 bases). The CDR3 loop spans 14 amino acids. Per germline, CDR1 MRHNA and CDR2 SNTAGT. Trimming left V 4 bases short and J 4 bases short, with 10 bases between. Here the CDR3 reads CASSGTAGTGELFF. CDR3 in DNA: TGTGCCAGCAGTGGGACAGCTGGCACCGGGGAGCTGTTTTTT.

The CDR3 DNA follows: TGCAGTGCTAGACAACCCCCCGGGACAGGGGCCCAACTAGAAGCTTTCTTT. This gives the protein CSARQPPGTGAQLEAFF. This chain uses TRBV20-1 with TRBJ1-1; 10 bases line up with TRBD1. There are 17 residues in the CDR3. CDR1 is DFQATT, CDR2 SNEGSKA, per germline (reference sequence). Trimming at V came to 2 bases and at J to 8 bases, leaving 17 bases not matched to a gene.

The rearrangement uses TRBV20-1 and TRBJ2-4, with D unresolved. Trimming stripped 2 bases from V and 0 bases from J, with 8 bases between. Germline CDR1 and CDR2: DFQATT and SNEGSKA (reference sequence). The CDR3 has 14 residues. The CDR3 loop reads CSARHVEAKNIQYF. DNA of the CDR3: TGCAGTGCTAGACACGTAGAAGCCAAAAACATTCAGTACTTC.

The chain employs TRBV6-1 and TRBJ2-7; the match to TRBD2 covers 7 bases. V dropped 6 bases and J dropped 7; count of bases not matched to a gene: 15. Germline-derived CDR1 and CDR2 are MNHNS and SASEGT. The length of the CDR3 is 15 residues. For the CDR3, the DNA is TGTGCCAGCAGAAAGACTAGCCGGACCAATAGGGAGCAGTACTTC. The encoded protein is CASRKTSRTNREQYF.

The chain employs TRBV10-3 and TRBJ2-5, with D hard to call. CDR3 length equals 13 residues. Germline assignment: CDR1 ENHRY and CDR2 SYGVKD. V was trimmed by 3 bases and J by 0 bases, leaving 5 bases between them. DNA for the CDR3: TGTGCCATCAGTGAACACAACCAAGAGACCCAGTACTTC. As protein: CAISEHNQETQYF.

This sequence joins TRBV20-1 and TRBJ2-1; 14 positions match TRBD2. Trimming took 6 bases from V and 5 from J; bases not matched to a gene: 6. Germline loops: CDR1 DFQATT, CDR2 SNEGSKA (reference sequence). The CDR3 is made up of 15 amino acids. CDR3: CSAEGLAGGDNEQFF. The CDR3 nucleotides are TGCAGTGCCGAAGGACTAGCGGGAGGCGACAATGAGCAGTTCTTC.

This clonotype has just one count. J is TRBJ1-6 and V is TRBV3-1, with TRBD1 as a possible D gene (5 bases). V was trimmed by 4 bases and J by 8 bases, leaving 12 bases between them. The CDR3 has 14 amino acids. Germline V gene data show CDR1 as LGHDT and CDR2 as YNNKEL (reference sequence). In nucleotides, the CDR3 is TGTGCCAGCAGCCTCGTGCGGGGCGATTCACCCCTCCACTTT. This sequence encodes CASSLVRGDSPLHF. The entire variable domain, with the rest obtained from reference TRBV3-1 and TRBJ1-6, is as follows: DTAVSQTPKYLVTQMGNDKSIKCEQNLGHDTMYWYKQDSKKFLKIMFSYNNKELIINETVPNRFSPKSPDKAHLNLHINSLELGDSAVYFCASSLVRGDSPLHFGNGTRLTVT.